This TCR delta chain was profiled in a study of gamma-delta chains in newborns, infants, children. Study context: Polyclonal expansion of innate γδ T cells after birth follows microbial exposure.

CDR1 is GEAIGNYY and CDR2 is EKD in the germline V gene. The CDR3 length is 18 residues. This clone was seen more than once but under ten times. A much more abundant neighbour one base away suggests this may be a read error. The sample contains more than one DNA sequence encoding this CDR3. TCRdb processed the reads again with the CATT caller. The table lists some 1,300 delta-chain clones, roughly 2.3% of them singletons. The V call is TRDV2, the J call TRDJ3; 8 nucleotides line up with TRDD3. Sequenced sample: blood. This TCR was sampled from a child in good health. CDR3 DNA sequence: TGTGCCTGTGACACCGGCTGGGGGAACTCCTGGGACACCCGGCAGATGTTTTTC. Its protein is CACDTGWGNSWDTRQMFF.